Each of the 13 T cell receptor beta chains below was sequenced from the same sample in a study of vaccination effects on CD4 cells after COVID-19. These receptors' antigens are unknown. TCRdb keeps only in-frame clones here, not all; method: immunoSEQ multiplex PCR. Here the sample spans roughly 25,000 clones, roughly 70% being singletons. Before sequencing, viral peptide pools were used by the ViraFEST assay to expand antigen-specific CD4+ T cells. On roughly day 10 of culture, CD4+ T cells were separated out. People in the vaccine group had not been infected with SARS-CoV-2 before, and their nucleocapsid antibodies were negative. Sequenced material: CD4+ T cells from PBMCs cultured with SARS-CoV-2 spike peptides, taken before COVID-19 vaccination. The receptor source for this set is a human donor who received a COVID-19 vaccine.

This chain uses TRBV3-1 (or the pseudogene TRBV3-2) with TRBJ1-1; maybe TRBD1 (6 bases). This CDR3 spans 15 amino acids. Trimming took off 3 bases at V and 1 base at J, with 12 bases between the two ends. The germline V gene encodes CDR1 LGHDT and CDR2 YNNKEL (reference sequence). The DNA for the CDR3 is TGTGCCAGCAGCCAGGATGGCAGGGGGAACACTGAAGCTTTCTTT. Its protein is CASSQDGRGNTEAFF.

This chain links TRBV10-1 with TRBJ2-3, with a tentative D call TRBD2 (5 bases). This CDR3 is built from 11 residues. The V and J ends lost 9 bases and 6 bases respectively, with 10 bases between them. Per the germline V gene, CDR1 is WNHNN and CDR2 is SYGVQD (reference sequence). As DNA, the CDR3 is TGCGCCAGTGGGGAGTTGGATACGCAGTATTTT. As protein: CASGELDTQYF.

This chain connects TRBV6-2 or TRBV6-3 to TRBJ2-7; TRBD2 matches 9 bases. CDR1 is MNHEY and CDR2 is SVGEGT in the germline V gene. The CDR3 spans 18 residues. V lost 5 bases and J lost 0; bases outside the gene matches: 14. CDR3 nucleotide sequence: TGTGCCAGCAGTATGAAAACCGGGACTAGCCTTAGCTCCTACGAGCAGTACTTC. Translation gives CASSMKTGTSLSSYEQYF.

This CDR3 reads CASSPPNEKLFF. The CDR3 DNA is TGTGCCAGCTCACCACCAAATGAAAAACTGTTTTTT. V and J are TRBV18 and TRBJ1-4; D unclear. The V end was cut by 0 bases, the J end by 5 bases, with 1 base between. This CDR3 is 12 amino acids long. Germline CDR1 and CDR2: KGHSH and LQKENI.

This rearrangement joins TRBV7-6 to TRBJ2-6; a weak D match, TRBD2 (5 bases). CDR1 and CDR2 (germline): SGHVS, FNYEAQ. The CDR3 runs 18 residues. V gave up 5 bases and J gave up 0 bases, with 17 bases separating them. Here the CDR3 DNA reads TGTGCCAGCAGCCCTATGGCGGGTACTGGCTCTGGGGCCAACGTCCTGACTTTC. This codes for CASSPMAGTGSGANVLTF.

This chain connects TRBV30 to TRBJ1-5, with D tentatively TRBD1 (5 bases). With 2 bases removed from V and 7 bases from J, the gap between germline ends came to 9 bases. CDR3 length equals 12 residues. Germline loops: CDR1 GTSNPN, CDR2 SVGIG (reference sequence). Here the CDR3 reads CAWSRGEQPQHF. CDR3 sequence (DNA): TGTGCCTGGAGTCGAGGGGAACAGCCCCAGCATTTT. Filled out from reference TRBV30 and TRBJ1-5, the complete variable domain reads SQTIHQWPATLVQPVGSPLSLECTVEGTSNPNLYWYRQAAGRGLQLLFYSVGIGQISSEVPQNLSASRPQDRQFILSSKKLLLSDSGFYLCAWSRGEQPQHFGDGTRLSIL.

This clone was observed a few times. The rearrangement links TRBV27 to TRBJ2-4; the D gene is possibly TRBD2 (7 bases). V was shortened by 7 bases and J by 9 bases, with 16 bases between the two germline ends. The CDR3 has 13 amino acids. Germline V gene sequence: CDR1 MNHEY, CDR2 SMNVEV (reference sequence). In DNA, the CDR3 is TGTGCCAGCACTAGGGGGGGTACGGGCATTCAGTACTTC. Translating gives CASTRGGTGIQYF.

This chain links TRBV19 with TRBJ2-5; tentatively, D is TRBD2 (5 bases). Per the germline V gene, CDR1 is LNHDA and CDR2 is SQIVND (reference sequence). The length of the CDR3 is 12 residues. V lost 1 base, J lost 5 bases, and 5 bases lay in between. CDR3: CASSIGRETQYF. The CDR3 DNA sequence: TGTGCCAGTAGTATAGGGAGGGAGACCCAGTACTTC.

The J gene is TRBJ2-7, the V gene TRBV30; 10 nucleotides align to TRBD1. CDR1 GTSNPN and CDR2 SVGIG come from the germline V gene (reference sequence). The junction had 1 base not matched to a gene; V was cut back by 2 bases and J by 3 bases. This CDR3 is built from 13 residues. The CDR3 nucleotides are TGTGCCTGGAGTAGGACAGGGGGCTACGAGCAGTACTTC. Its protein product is CAWSRTGGYEQYF. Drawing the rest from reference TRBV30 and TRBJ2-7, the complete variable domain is SQTIHQWPATLVQPVGSPLSLECTVEGTSNPNLYWYRQAAGRGLQLLFYSVGIGQISSEVPQNLSASRPQDRQFILSSKKLLLSDSGFYLCAWSRTGGYEQYFGPGTRLTVT.

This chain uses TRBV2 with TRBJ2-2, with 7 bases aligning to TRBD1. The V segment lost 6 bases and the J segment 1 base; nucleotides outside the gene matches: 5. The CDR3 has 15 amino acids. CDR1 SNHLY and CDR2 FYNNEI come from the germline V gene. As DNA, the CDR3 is TGTGCCAGCAGCCCCCAGGGGGAGAACACCGGGGAGCTGTTTTTT. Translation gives CASSPQGENTGELFF.

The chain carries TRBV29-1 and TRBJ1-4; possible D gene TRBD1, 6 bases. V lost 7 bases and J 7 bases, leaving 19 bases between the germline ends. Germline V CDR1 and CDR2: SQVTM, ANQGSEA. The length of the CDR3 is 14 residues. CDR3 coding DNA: TGCAGCGCTCTCTCGAGGGGGGCGGCTGAAAAACTGTTTTTT. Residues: CSALSRGAAEKLFF.

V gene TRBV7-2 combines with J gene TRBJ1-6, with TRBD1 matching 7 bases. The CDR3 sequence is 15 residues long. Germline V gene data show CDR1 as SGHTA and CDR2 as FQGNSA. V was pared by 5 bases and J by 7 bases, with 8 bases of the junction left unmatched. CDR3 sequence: CASSARQGWNSPLHF. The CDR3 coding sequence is TGTGCCAGCAGCGCCCGACAGGGTTGGAATTCACCCCTCCACTTT. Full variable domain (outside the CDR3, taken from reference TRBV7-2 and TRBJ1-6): GAGVSQSPSNKVTEKGKDVELRCDPISGHTALYWYRQSLGQGLEFLIYFQGNSAPDKSGLPSDRFSAERTGGSVSTLTIQRTQQEDSAVYLCASSARQGWNSPLHFGNGTRLTVT.

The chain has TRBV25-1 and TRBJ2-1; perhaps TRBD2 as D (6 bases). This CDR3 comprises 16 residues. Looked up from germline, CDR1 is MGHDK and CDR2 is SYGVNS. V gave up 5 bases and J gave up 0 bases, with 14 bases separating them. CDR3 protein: CASSFLGSGSYNEQFF. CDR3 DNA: TGTGCCAGCAGTTTCCTCGGGAGCGGCTCCTACAATGAGCAGTTCTTC.